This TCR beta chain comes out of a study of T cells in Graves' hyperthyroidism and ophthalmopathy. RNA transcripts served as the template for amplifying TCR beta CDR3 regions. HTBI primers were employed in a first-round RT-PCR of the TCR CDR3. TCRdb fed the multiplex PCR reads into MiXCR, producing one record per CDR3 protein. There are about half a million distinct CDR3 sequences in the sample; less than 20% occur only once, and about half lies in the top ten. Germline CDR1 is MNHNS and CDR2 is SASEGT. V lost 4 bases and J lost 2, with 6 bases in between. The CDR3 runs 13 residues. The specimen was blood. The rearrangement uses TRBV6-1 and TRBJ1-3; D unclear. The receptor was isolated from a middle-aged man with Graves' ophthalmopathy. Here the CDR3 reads CASSGLTGNTIYF. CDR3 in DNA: TGTGCCAGCAGTGGACTTACTGGAAACACCATATATTTT.